This T cell receptor beta chain was found in a study of OX40 agonist ivuxolimab in advanced cancers. Across the whole study: Patients' therapy was ivuxolimab, an antibody that acts as an agonist of OX40 (CD134). Study conclusions and caveats: CD8+ T cells averaged more expanded clones than CD4+.

This table comes from immunoSEQ multiplex PCR, and its TCRdb copy is limited to in-frame clones, with some not included. The repertoire holds 50,000 to 65,000 clones, with roughly nine tenths as singletons. Per germline, CDR1 ENHRY and CDR2 SYGVKD. The CDR3 has 16 residues. Trimming removed 0 bases from V and 4 bases from J; junction bases left unmatched: 8. This clone was seen only once. Its antigen is still unknown. The TCR sequence derives from an adult with an advanced solid tumor such as melanoma, head and neck, liver or kidney cancer. The specimen comprised CD4+ or CD8+ T cells sorted from blood, sampled in a trial of the OX40 agonist ivuxolimab. The rearrangement joins TRBV10-3 to TRBJ2-5; 7 bases fit TRBD2. The CDR3 loop is CAISESQAGTGETQYF. The DNA of the CDR3 is TGTGCCATCAGTGAGTCGCAAGCGGGGACGGGAGAGACCCAGTACTTC.